These T cell receptor beta chains were read from a single sample in a study of T cells in Graves' hyperthyroidism and ophthalmopathy. TCRdb redid the calling of the multiplex PCR reads with MiXCR, one entry per CDR3 protein. The sample lists around 700,000 distinct CDR3 sequences; 30% to 40% were seen once. The sequencing sample was made of blood. The receptors derive from a middle-aged woman with Graves' hyperthyroidism. Both conserved end residues are part of each CDR3. The D gene is left open where the match is weak. Size values are once, few and many counts, or a class for expanded clones, and some rows have none.

J | D | size | V | DNA | CDR3
TRBJ1-1 | TRBD1 | once | TRBV29-1 | TGCAGCGTTGACGACGGGACAGCGAACACTGAAGCTTTCTTT | CSVDDGTANTEAFF
TRBJ1-2 | TRBD1 | NA | TRBV12-3/TRBV12-4 | TGTGCCAGCAGTCCCTCGGACAGGGGGGTCTATGGCTACACCTTC | CASSPSDRGVYGYTF
TRBJ1-2 | TRBD1 | few | TRBV12-3/TRBV12-4 | TGTGCCAGCAGCCGAGGACAGGCCGGTAGATATGGCTACACCTTC | CASSRGQAGRYGYTF
TRBJ1-2 | TRBD1 | NA | TRBV15 | TGTGCCACCAGCTTAGATCCAGGGGGCTATGGCTACACCTTC | CATSLDPGGYGYTF
TRBJ2-5 | NA | NA | TRBV29-1 | TGCAGCGTTAGAGACAGCCAGACCCAGAACTTC | CSVRDSQTQNF
TRBJ1-4 | NA | once | TRBV6-5 | TGTGCCATCAGTTACATGGGGTCGGCTAATGAAAAACTGTTTTTT | CAISYMGSANEKLFF
TRBJ2-6 | NA | few | TRBV4-3 | TGCGCCAGCAGCCAGGGCCCGGACTCTGGGGCCAACGTCCTGACTTTC | CASSQGPDSGANVLTF
TRBJ2-5 | NA | many | TRBV7-2 | TGTGCCAGCAGCTCCGGAGGGGTATGGGAGACCCAGTACTTC | CASSSGGVWETQYF
TRBJ1-6 | NA | few | TRBV7-2 | TGTGCCAGCAGCTTAGATATGACCTATTCACCCCTCCACTTT | CASSLDMTYSPLHF
TRBJ1-5 | TRBD1 | NA | TRBV11-2 | TGTGCCAGCAGCTTAACGGGACAGAGGAGTCAGCCCCAGCATTTT | CASSLTGQRSQPQHF
TRBJ2-3 | NA | NA | TRBV10-2 | TGCGCCAGCAAGGGCGGGACGGTCACAGATACGCAGTATTTT | CASKGGTVTDTQYF
TRBJ2-7 | TRBD1 | few | TRBV12-3/TRBV12-4 | TGTGCCAGCAATCCCGGGACAGGGGGGGATGGCGAGCAGTACTTC | CASNPGTGGDGEQYF
TRBJ1-5 | TRBD1 | many | TRBV2 | TGTGCCAGCAGATATGGACAGGCCCAGCATTTT | CASRYGQAQHF
TRBJ2-5 | NA | NA | TRBV10-3 | TGTGCCAGCAGTTTCCCAGCGGATTCGTACCAAGAGACCCAGTACTTC | CASSFPADSYQETQYF
TRBJ2-3 | TRBD1 | few | TRBV7-2 | TGTGCCAGCTCAACGGGACAGGGGTGGGATACGCAGTATTTT | CASSTGQGWDTQYF
TRBJ2-1 | TRBD2 | NA | TRBV5-1 | TGCGCCAGCACCCCGGGGGGGGGCTACAATGAGCAGTTCTTC | CASTPGGGYNEQFF
TRBJ1-1 | TRBD1 | many | TRBV9 | TGTGCCAGCAGCGCGGCAGGGGGGACTGAAGCTTTCTTT | CASSAAGGTEAFF
TRBJ1-4 | NA | NA | TRBV7-2 | TGTGCCATACTTCTGGGGAATGAAAAACTGTTTTTT | CAILLGNEKLFF
TRBJ2-5 | TRBD2 | NA | TRBV5-4 | TGTGCCAGCACCCCTGGACTAGCGGGAGAGACCCAGTACTTC | CASTPGLAGETQYF
TRBJ2-2 | NA | NA | TRBV19 | TGTGCCAGTAGTATAGATCCCGGGGAGCTGTTTTTT | CASSIDPGELFF
TRBJ1-6 | NA | many | TRBV12-3/TRBV12-4 | TGTGCCAGCAGTTCCACCCAAAGGGGTAATTCACCCCTCCACTTT | CASSSTQRGNSPLHF
TRBJ2-7 | NA | few | TRBV28 | TGTGCCAGCAGTTTAAGGCACGCCTACGAGCAGTACTTC | CASSLRHAYEQYF
TRBJ2-7 | TRBD1 | many | TRBV12-3/TRBV12-4 | TGTGCCAGCAGTCGGACAGGGGTCCACGAGCAGTACTTC | CASSRTGVHEQYF
TRBJ2-7 | NA | few | TRBV29-1 | TGCAGCGTCGCAGGAGTAGACACATACGAGCAGTACTTC | CSVAGVDTYEQYF
TRBJ1-2 | NA | NA | TRBV5-1 | TGCGCCAGCAGCTCCGCGGGCCTGAAGGCTGCAGCTGGCTACACCTTC | CASSSAGLKAAAGYTF
TRBJ2-7 | NA | NA | TRBV7-2 | TGTGCCAGCAGTTTCTTAGACAGAATCACCTACGAGCAGTACTTC | CASSFLDRITYEQYF
TRBJ1-1 | NA | few | TRBV6-2/TRBV6-3 | TGTGCCAGCAGCCAAGACCTAATTCCCATGAACACTGAAGCTTTCTTT | CASSQDLIPMNTEAFF
TRBJ2-7 | NA | few | TRBV12-3/TRBV12-4 | TGTGCCAGCAAGGCGGCGCTTGCCTACGAGCAGTACTTC | CASKAALAYEQYF
TRBJ2-6 | NA | few | TRBV20-1 | TGCAGTGTCCCGGGCTCTGGGGCCAACGTCCTGACTTTC | CSVPGSGANVLTF
TRBJ1-1 | NA | few | TRBV20-1 | TGCAGTGCTAGACTGACGGACTCTGAAGCTTTCTTT | CSARLTDSEAFF
TRBJ2-5 | TRBD2 | NA | TRBV19 | TGTGCCAGTAGTCCGGGACTAGCGGGGGGGCGGCAAGAGACCCAGTACTTC | CASSPGLAGGRQETQYF
TRBJ2-2 | TRBD1 | NA | TRBV10-3 | TGTGCCATCCGGGACAGGGAATTGGGCGGGGAGCTGTTTTTT | CAIRDRELGGELFF
TRBJ1-3 | NA | once | TRBV15 | TGTGCCACCAGCAGCCGATACAGCTCTGGAAACACCATATATTTT | CATSSRYSSGNTIYF
TRBJ2-7 | TRBD2 | few | TRBV10-3 | TGTGCCATCAGTGACACGACTAGCGGGCGAACCTACGAGCAGTACTTC | CAISDTTSGRTYEQYF
TRBJ1-3 | NA | many | TRBV7-2 | TGTGCCAGCAGCTTGGCTCGGGACCCGAAGCGGAACACCATATATTTT | CASSLARDPKRNTIYF
TRBJ2-7 | NA | many | TRBV20-1 | TGCAGTGCTAGAAGTGGCAGATATTCCTACGAGCAGTACTTC | CSARSGRYSYEQYF
TRBJ1-2 | TRBD1 | NA | TRBV7-2 | TGTGCCAGCGATACAGGGGGCTATGGCTACACCTTC | CASDTGGYGYTF
TRBJ2-2 | NA | many | TRBV29-1 | TGCAGCGTCAAGGGACGGGACTACACCGGGGAGCTGTTTTTT | CSVKGRDYTGELFF
TRBJ1-6 | NA | many | TRBV14 | TGTGCCAGCAGTCTCCACTCGGGGGGAAATTCACCCCTCCACTTT | CASSLHSGGNSPLHF
TRBJ2-6 | TRBD1 | many | TRBV5-6 | TGTGCCAGCAGATCGGACAGGTTTTTGTCGGGGGCCAACGTCCTGACTTTC | CASRSDRFLSGANVLTF
TRBJ1-2 | TRBD1 | NA | TRBV12-3/TRBV12-4 | TGTGCCAGCAGTCAACCGGGACAGGGGCTCTATGGCTACACCTTC | CASSQPGQGLYGYTF
TRBJ1-2 | NA | few | TRBV28 | TGTGCCAGCAGTTCGGGGTCCCGATCGTCGGGCTACACCTTC | CASSSGSRSSGYTF